This is a list of T cell receptor beta chains from one sample in a study of blood T cell repertoires in COVID-19. This table comes from immunoSEQ multiplex PCR, and its TCRdb copy is limited to in-frame clones, with some not included. This table holds some 270,000 clones, 65% to 85% found once. Sequenced: peripheral blood. Every receptor here comes from an older person with COVID-19, enrolled during active disease. Both conserved end residues are trimmed from each CDR3. Each record gives: clone size, D gene, J gene, V gene, CDR3 protein. The D gene is left open where the match is weak. Some rows mark clone size as missing; the rest say once, few, many or name a class of expanded clone.

>-|TRBD2|TRBJ2-1|TRBV10-3
AISNGLAGALNEQF
>-|-|TRBJ2-2|TRBV7-2
ASSLARAGELF
>-|TRBD1|TRBJ2-3|TRBV29-1
SASRTGSTDTQY
>-|TRBD1|TRBJ1-1|TRBV29-1
SGFGQGAPNTEAF
>-|TRBD1|TRBJ2-7|TRBV2
ASRILRDRGYEQY
>-|TRBD2|TRBJ2-7|TRBV7-2
ASSLSPGGGGAYEQY
>once|TRBD2|TRBJ2-5|TRBV29-1
SVKAGGETQY
>-|TRBD1|TRBJ1-6|TRBV5-1
ASSLDVDRGFSPLH
>-|-|TRBJ2-5|TRBV5-6
ASSLYFGQETQY
>-|TRBD1|TRBJ1-5|TRBV2
ASSYRGSNQPQH
>-|-|TRBJ1-2|TRBV7-2
ASSLRRQAHGYT
>-|TRBD1|TRBJ2-2|TRBV28
ASSFSPGGTTGELF
>-|-|TRBJ1-4|TRBV5-4
ASSLSGRNEKLF
>-|-|TRBJ2-2|TRBV11-3
ASSNRQDVANTGELF
>few|TRBD1|TRBJ1-1|TRBV12-3/TRBV12-4
ASSQGQVVEAF
>-|-|TRBJ1-4|TRBV12-3/TRBV12-4
ASSSPDEKLF
>-|-|TRBJ2-2|TRBV6-1
ASSELGGNTGELF
>-|TRBD1|TRBJ2-1|TRBV15
ATSRVNRGSYNEQF
>once|-|TRBJ1-5|TRBV19
AAGHPEAQPQH
>-|TRBD1|TRBJ1-2|TRBV28
ASSVMTGGSKYGYT
>-|TRBD1|TRBJ1-2|TRBV12-3/TRBV12-4
ASSFGRGLGYT
>-|-|TRBJ1-3|TRBV9
ASSDSGAGNTIY
>-|-|TRBJ1-3|TRBV28
ASSSYSTGYGNTIY
>few|-|TRBJ2-5|TRBV7-9
ASSFRRGREETQY
>-|-|TRBJ2-6|TRBV28
ASRLAGQGISGANVLT
>few|-|TRBJ1-5|TRBV3-1/TRBV3-2
ASSQSANQPQH
>-|-|TRBJ1-1|TRBV6-6
ASSPSGTSQRAF
>-|TRBD2|TRBJ2-7|TRBV29-1
SVGTAGGPGEQY
>-|-|TRBJ1-1|TRBV7-2
ASSLGGGSTEAF
>-|-|TRBJ2-2|TRBV14
ASSQDRSGGELF
>-|-|TRBJ2-6|TRBV18
ASSPITAGANVLT
>-|-|TRBJ1-1|TRBV5-1
ASSLTGTNTEAF
>-|TRBD2|TRBJ2-5|TRBV2
ASSPAGRQETQY
>-|-|TRBJ1-1|TRBV28
AASRGSDTEAF
>-|TRBD2|TRBJ2-5|TRBV7-2
ASSPGLAGQTQY
>few|TRBD1|TRBJ1-1|TRBV5-1
ASSPGWGQGGSSTEAF
>-|TRBD2|TRBJ2-6|TRBV4-2
ASSQYLAGGPSSGANVLT
>-|TRBD1|TRBJ1-2|TRBV5-4
ASSLGPGQGRLNYGYT